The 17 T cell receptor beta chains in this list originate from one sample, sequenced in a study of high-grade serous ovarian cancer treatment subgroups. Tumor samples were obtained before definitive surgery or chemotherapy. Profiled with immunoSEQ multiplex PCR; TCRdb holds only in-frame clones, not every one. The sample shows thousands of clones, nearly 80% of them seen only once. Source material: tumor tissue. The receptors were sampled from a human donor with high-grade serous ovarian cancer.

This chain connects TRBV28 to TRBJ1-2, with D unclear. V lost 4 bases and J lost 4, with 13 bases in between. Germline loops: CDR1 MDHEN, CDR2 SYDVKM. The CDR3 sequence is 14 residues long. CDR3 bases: TGTGCCAGCAGTTCGTGGGCTAAAGGCTATGGCTACACCTTC. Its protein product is CASSSWAKGYGYTF.

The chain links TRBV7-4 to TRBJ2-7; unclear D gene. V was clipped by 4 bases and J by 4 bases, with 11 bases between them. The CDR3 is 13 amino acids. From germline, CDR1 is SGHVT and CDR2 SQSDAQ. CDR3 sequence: CASSSTRTYEQYF. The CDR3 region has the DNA TGTGCCAGCAGCTCGACCCGAACGTACGAGCAGTACTTC. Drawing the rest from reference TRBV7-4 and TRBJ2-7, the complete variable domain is GAGVSQSPRYKVAKRGRDVALRCDSISGHVTLYWYRQTLGQGSEVLTYSQSDAQRDKSGRPSGRFSAERPERSVSTLKIQRTEQGDSAVYLCASSSTRTYEQYFGPGTRLTVT.

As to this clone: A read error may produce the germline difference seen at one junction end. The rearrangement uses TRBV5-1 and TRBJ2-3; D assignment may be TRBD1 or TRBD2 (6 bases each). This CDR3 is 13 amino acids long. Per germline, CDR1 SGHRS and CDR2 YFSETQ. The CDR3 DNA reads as TGCGCCGGCAGTAGAGGGGGGACAGATACGCAGTATTTT. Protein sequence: CAGSRGGTDTQYF.

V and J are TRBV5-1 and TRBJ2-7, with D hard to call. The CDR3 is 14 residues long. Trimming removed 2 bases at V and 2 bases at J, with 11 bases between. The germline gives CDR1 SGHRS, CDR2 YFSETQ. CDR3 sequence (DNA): TGCGCCAGCAGCTTCGACGACCCAACCTACGAGCAGTACTTC. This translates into CASSFDDPTYEQYF. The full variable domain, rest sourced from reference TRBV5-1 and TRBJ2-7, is KAGVTQTPRYLIKTRGQQVTLSCSPISGHRSVSWYQQTPGQGLQFLFEYFSETQRNKGNFPGRFSGRQFSNSRSEMNVSTLELGDSALYLCASSFDDPTYEQYFGPGTRLTVT.

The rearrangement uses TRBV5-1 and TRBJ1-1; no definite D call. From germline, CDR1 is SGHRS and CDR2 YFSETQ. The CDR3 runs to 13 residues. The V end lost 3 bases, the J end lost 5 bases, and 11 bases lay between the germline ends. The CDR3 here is CASSSDPKTEAFF. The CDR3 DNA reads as TGCGCCAGCAGCTCGGACCCGAAGACTGAAGCTTTCTTT. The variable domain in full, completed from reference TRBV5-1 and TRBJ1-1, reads KAGVTQTPRYLIKTRGQQVTLSCSPISGHRSVSWYQQTPGQGLQFLFEYFSETQRNKGNFPGRFSGRQFSNSRSEMNVSTLELGDSALYLCASSSDPKTEAFFGQGTRLTVV.

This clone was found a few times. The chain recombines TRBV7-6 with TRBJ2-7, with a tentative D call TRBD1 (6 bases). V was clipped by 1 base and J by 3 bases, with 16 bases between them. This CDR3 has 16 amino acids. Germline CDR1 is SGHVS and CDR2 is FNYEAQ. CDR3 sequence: CASSLGLPGENYEQYF. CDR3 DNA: TGTGCCAGCAGCTTAGGGTTGCCAGGGGAGAACTACGAGCAGTACTTC.

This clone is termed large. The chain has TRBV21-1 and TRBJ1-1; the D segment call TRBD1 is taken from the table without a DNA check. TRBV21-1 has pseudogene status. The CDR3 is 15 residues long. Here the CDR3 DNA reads TGTGCCAGCAGGTGCTCGACAGGGTACGGCACTGAAGCTTTCTTT. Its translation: CASRCSTGYGTEAFF.

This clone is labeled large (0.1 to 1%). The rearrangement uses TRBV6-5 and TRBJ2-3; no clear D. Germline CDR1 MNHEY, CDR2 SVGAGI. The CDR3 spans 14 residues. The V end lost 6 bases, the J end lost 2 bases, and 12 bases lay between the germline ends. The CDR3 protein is CASSFTENTDTQYF. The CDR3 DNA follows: TGTGCCAGCAGCTTTACAGAGAACACAGATACGCAGTATTTT.

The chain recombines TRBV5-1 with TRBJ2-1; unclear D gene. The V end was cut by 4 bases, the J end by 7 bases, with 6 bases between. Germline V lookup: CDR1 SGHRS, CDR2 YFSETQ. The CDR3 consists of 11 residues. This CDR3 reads CASSGRNEQFF. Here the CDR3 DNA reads TGCGCCAGCAGCGGTCGGAATGAGCAGTTCTTC.

CDR3 DNA sequence: TGTGCCAGCAGCGGAGGACAGGGGTATGGTCAGCCCCAGCATTTT. This translates into CASSGGQGYGQPQHF. The chain combines TRBV6-6 with TRBJ1-5; 9 bases map to TRBD1. CDR3 size: 15 residues. J lost 6 bases, V lost 6 bases, and 9 bases had no gene match. The V gene's germline CDR1 is MNHNY and CDR2 SVGAGI (reference sequence).

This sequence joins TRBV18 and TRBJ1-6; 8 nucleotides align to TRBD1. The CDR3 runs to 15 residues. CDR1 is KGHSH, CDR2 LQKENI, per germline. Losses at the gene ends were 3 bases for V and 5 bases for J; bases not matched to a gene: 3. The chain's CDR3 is CASSPSDRDNSPLHF. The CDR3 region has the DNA TGTGCCAGCTCACCTTCGGACAGGGATAATTCACCCCTCCACTTT.

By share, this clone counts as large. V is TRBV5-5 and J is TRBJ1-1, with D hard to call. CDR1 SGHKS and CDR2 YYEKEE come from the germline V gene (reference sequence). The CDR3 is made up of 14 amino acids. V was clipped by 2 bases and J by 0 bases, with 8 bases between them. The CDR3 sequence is CASSLQRMNTEAFF. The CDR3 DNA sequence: TGTGCCAGCAGCTTACAGAGGATGAACACTGAAGCTTTCTTT. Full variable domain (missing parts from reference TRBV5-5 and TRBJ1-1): DAGVTQSPTHLIKTRGQQVTLRCSPISGHKSVSWYQQVLGQGPQFIFQYYEKEERGRGNFPDRFSARQFPNYSSELNVNALLLGDSALYLCASSLQRMNTEAFFGQGTRLTVV.

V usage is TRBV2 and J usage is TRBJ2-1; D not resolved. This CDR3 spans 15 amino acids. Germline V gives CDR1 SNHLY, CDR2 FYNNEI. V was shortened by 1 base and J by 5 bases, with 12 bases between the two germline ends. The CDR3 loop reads CASSEVRKYNNEQFF. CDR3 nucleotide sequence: TGTGCCAGCAGTGAAGTGCGAAAATATAACAATGAGCAGTTCTTC.

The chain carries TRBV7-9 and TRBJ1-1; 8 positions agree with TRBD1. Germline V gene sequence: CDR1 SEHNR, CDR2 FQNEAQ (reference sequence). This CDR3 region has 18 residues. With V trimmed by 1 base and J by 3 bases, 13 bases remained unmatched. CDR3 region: CASSLVPRTGMLHTEAFF. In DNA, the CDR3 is TGTGCCAGCAGCTTAGTTCCCCGGACAGGGATGTTGCACACTGAAGCTTTCTTT.

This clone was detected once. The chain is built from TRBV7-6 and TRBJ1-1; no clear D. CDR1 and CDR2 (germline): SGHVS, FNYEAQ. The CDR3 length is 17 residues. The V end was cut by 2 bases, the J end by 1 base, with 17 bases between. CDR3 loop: CASSLRETPFQNTEAFF. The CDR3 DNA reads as TGTGCCAGCAGCTTAAGGGAGACTCCCTTCCAGAACACTGAAGCTTTCTTT.

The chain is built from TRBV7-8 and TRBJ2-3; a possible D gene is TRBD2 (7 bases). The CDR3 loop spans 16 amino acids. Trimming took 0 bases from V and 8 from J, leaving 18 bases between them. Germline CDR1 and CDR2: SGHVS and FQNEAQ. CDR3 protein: CASSLAQGGVQGTQYF. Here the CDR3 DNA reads TGTGCCAGCAGCTTAGCTCAAGGGGGGGTGCAAGGTACGCAGTATTTT.

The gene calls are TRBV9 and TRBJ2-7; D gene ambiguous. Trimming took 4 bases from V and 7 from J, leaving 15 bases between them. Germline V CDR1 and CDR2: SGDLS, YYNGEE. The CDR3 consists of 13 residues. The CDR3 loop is CASSPDWLGEQYF. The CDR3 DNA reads TGTGCCAGCAGCCCCGACTGGTTGGGGGAGCAGTACTTC.